This T cell receptor beta chain was sequenced in a study of T cell responses to AZD1222 COVID-19 vaccine. General observations from the study: As reported, nearly half of all spike-specific TCRs target variant regions that are unmutated. Only five or six AZD1222 recipients were seropositive at baseline. Spike was spanned by vaccine-associated CD4 TCRs, with dominance at 160-218 and 743-854. Two AZD1222 doses significantly raised spike-specific TCR breadth and depth over controls.

Repertoires were generated with immunoSEQ multiplex PCR, while TCRdb's copy carries only in-frame clones and drops some. This table holds 120,000 to 150,000 clones, roughly 87% found once. This CDR3 contains 13 residues. Germline V lookup: CDR1 GTSNPN, CDR2 SVGIG (reference sequence). As regards this clone: The antigen is not known.

V usage is TRBV30 and J usage is TRBJ2-7; weak D call: TRBD1 (5 bases). The source was peripheral blood, collected 28 days after the second dose of the MenACWY control vaccine. The source is an adult who received the MenACWY meningococcal vaccine as a control. CDR3 sequence reads: CAQGDPSSYEQYF. CDR3 bases: TGTGCTCAGGGTGACCCGAGCTCCTACGAGCAGTACTTC.